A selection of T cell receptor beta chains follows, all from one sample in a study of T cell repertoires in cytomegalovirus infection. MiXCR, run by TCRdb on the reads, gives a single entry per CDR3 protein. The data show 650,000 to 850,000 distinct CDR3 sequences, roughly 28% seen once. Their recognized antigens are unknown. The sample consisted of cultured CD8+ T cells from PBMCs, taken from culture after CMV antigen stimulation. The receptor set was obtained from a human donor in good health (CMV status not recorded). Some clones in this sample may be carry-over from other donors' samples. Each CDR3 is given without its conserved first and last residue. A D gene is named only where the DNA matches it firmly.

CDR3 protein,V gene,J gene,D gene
ASSFGPVRAYNEQF,TRBV12-3/TRBV12-4,TRBJ2-1,-
ASSYTQAVNTEAF,TRBV6-5,TRBJ1-1,-
ASSQPQGASNEQF,TRBV4-3,TRBJ2-1,TRBD1
ASSGQGGTYEQY,TRBV12-3/TRBV12-4,TRBJ2-7,TRBD1
ASSQEGGQGAF,TRBV4-1,TRBJ1-1,-
ASSPWGADYGYT,TRBV4-1,TRBJ1-2,-
ASSHRTLSGEQF,TRBV4-1,TRBJ2-1,-
ASSYSYAGQGDYGYT,TRBV6-6,TRBJ1-2,TRBD1
ASSPSAGGTGELF,TRBV7-3,TRBJ2-2,-
ASSRWGADNEQF,TRBV7-2,TRBJ2-1,-
ASRLKGRGASYNEQF,TRBV7-9,TRBJ2-1,TRBD2
ASSYGPNTGELF,TRBV6-5,TRBJ2-2,-
ATSFSGGAKNEQF,TRBV15,TRBJ2-1,-
ASSPGAPNQPQH,TRBV7-2,TRBJ1-5,-
ASGLTTGVPSTDTQY,TRBV12-5,TRBJ2-3,-
ASSLGLAGLNEQF,TRBV11-3,TRBJ2-1,TRBD2
ASSPHSSPRTGELF,TRBV7-2,TRBJ2-2,-
ASQEGPETQY,TRBV6-6,TRBJ2-5,-
SVEQGRNYGYT,TRBV29-1,TRBJ1-2,TRBD1
ASSYLGTADTQY,TRBV6-2/TRBV6-3,TRBJ2-3,-
ASSIQGENTEAF,TRBV5-4,TRBJ1-1,TRBD1
ASSLLKRSNYGYT,TRBV7-2,TRBJ1-2,-
ASKRQGTGELF,TRBV6-5,TRBJ2-2,TRBD1
ASRFAGAVVDTQY,TRBV6-5,TRBJ2-3,-
ASSSGTGGAQNIQY,TRBV7-4,TRBJ2-4,TRBD1
ASSYSAPGQGATGGEKLF,TRBV6-5,TRBJ1-4,TRBD1
ASSHDRRGETQY,TRBV14,TRBJ2-5,-
ASSPAPPVDEAF,TRBV5-4,TRBJ1-1,-
ASSIQSYTEAF,TRBV9,TRBJ1-1,-
ASSYYRTGVSYNEQF,TRBV6-6,TRBJ2-1,TRBD1
ASSYGLANEQF,TRBV6-5,TRBJ2-1,TRBD2
ASSLSFAGSGSIEETQY,TRBV7-6,TRBJ2-5,-
ASSIGPRPYNSPLH,TRBV2,TRBJ1-6,-
ASSQPPGGPSTDTQY,TRBV7-6,TRBJ2-3,-
ASSPEGLSRYYNEQF,TRBV25-1,TRBJ2-1,-
ASSYSDRGPEAF,TRBV6-2/TRBV6-3,TRBJ1-1,TRBD1
ASSQSGNYGYT,TRBV6-1,TRBJ1-2,-
ASSDGPGVKETQY,TRBV6-1,TRBJ2-5,-
ASSSRGSEQY,TRBV7-6,TRBJ2-7,-
ATTGGASNQPQH,TRBV6-1,TRBJ1-5,-
ASSFRTGGTEQY,TRBV7-6,TRBJ2-7,TRBD1
ASSLAVRHHASTDTQY,TRBV7-9,TRBJ2-3,-
ASSLVPWELF,TRBV7-9,TRBJ2-2,-
ASSFAVGRSGNTIY,TRBV12-3/TRBV12-4,TRBJ1-3,-
ASAPGGAGSLYGYT,TRBV25-1,TRBJ1-2,-
ASSQEKGGQDNQPQH,TRBV14,TRBJ1-5,TRBD1
SVVWVGTSGGDTQY,TRBV29-1,TRBJ2-3,TRBD2
AISEGRDPYNEQF,TRBV10-3,TRBJ2-1,TRBD2
ASSFEPDEKLF,TRBV27,TRBJ1-4,-
ASSLIRDRKNTEAF,TRBV7-3,TRBJ1-1,TRBD1
ASSASVASTDTQY,TRBV7-3,TRBJ2-3,-